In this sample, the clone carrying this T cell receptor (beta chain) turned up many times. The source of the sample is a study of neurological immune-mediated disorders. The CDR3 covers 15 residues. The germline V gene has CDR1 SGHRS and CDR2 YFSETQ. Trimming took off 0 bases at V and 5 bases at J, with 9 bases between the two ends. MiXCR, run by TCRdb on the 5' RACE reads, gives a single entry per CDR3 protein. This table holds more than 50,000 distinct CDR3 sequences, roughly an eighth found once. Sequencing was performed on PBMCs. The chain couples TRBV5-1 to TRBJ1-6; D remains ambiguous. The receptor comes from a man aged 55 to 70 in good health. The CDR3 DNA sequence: TGCGCCAGCAGCTTGGGAGGGTACGATAATTCACCCCTCCACTTT. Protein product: CASSLGGYDNSPLHF.